This T cell receptor beta chain was documented in a study of response to subunit inactivated influenza vaccine. Findings and caveats of the study: Authors suggested each seasonal influenza vaccination recruits few new T cells.

This clonotype was counted a few times. The target antigen is unknown. V trimming: 7 bases; J trimming: 2 bases; junction bases outside the gene matches: 13. The CDR3 covers 17 residues. Germline values: CDR1 SGHAT, CDR2 FQNNGV. TCRdb re-derived calls from the RT-PCR reads in MiXCR, one entry per CDR3 protein. The profile shows around 480,000 distinct CDR3 sequences, around 9.9% of them singletons. This receptor was taken from a man aged 50 to 60 who received an inactivated influenza vaccine. The source was PBMCs from blood, collected around seven weeks after vaccination. This chain uses TRBV11-2 with TRBJ2-3, with TRBD2 matching over 9 bases. CDR3 nucleotide sequence: TGTGCCAGCACCCAATTAGCGGGAGCCCCCCCCACAGATACGCAGTATTTT. Translating it yields CASTQLAGAPPTDTQYF.